Shown below are 21 T cell receptor beta chains from a single sample sequenced in a study of beta chain features in type 1 diabetes. Expressed TCRB transcripts were sequenced because the isolated RNA had all been reverse transcribed beforehand. Profiled with immunoSEQ multiplex PCR; TCRdb holds only in-frame clones, not every one. There are fewer than 900,000 clones in the sample; around a sixth occur only once, and around 0.02% lies in the top ten. The sequencing input was naive CD4+ T cells from blood. These receptors were taken from a woman younger than 30 in good health.

The table lists this clone with a few counts. In DNA form, the CDR3 reads TGTGCCATCAGTGATACGAGGAAGGGTATGGAGACCCAGTACTTC. Its translation is CAISDTRKGMETQYF. This chain uses TRBV10-3 with TRBJ2-5; D is undetermined. V was cut by 3 bases and J by 5 bases, with 16 bases left in between. Germline V gives CDR1 ENHRY, CDR2 SYGVKD. The CDR3 covers 15 residues.

This clone turned up a few times. The chain has TRBV6-6 and TRBJ2-4, with 7 bases identical to TRBD2. CDR1 is MNHNY, CDR2 SVGAGI, per germline (reference sequence). This CDR3 is built from 14 residues. With 5 bases clipped from V and 5 bases from J, the junction kept 6 bases outside the gene matches. The CDR3: CASSPGLVQNIQYF. The DNA of the CDR3 is TGTGCCAGCAGTCCCGGACTAGTCCAAAACATTCAGTACTTC.

This clone was found a few times. The chain employs TRBV28 and TRBJ2-2, with 7 bases that match TRBD2. CDR3 length: 15 amino acids. Looked up from germline, CDR1 is MDHEN and CDR2 is SYDVKM. Trimming took 1 base from V and 5 from J; bases not matched to a gene: 4. The CDR3 DNA sequence: TGTGCCAGCAGTTTATCTAGCGGTTGGACCGGGGAGCTGTTTTTT. It yields the protein CASSLSSGWTGELFF.

This clone was counted between two and nine times. This chain connects TRBV7-3 to TRBJ2-2, with D perhaps matching TRBD2 (6 bases). Germline V gene lookup returns CDR1 SGHTA and CDR2 FQGTGA. Trimming removed 4 bases from V and 4 bases from J, with 19 bases in between. This CDR3 has 17 amino acids. The CDR3 loop reads CASSSDPGLLSTGELFF. CDR3 sequence (DNA): TGTGCCAGCAGCTCCGACCCCGGACTATTAAGCACCGGGGAGCTGTTTTTT.

The sample holds a few counts of this clone. V and J are TRBV10-2 and TRBJ2-3, with no clear D. The CDR3 has 14 residues. Trimming shortened V by 2 bases and J by 4 bases, and 10 bases separated the two germline ends. The germline gives CDR1 WSHSY, CDR2 SAAADI. CDR3 residues: CASSEIWRSDTQYF. The CDR3 DNA reads as TGCGCCAGCAGTGAGATCTGGAGATCAGATACGCAGTATTTT.

This clone has more than one count but fewer than ten. The rearrangement joins TRBV15 to TRBJ2-7; D gene unclear. Germline V gene lookup returns CDR1 LNHNV and CDR2 YYDKDF (reference sequence). The CDR3 has 14 residues. Trimming took off 1 base at V and 2 bases at J, with 9 bases between the two ends. The CDR3 coding sequence is TGTGCCACCAGCAGAGGTCCGAGTCCCTACGAGCAGTACTTC. Translated, it gives CATSRGPSPYEQYF.

The rearrangement joins TRBV4-2 to TRBJ2-3, with TRBD2 matching over 11 bases. Germline CDR1 and CDR2: LGHNA and YNFKEQ. CDR3 length: 18 residues. V shed 0 bases and J 6 bases; nucleotides not matched to a gene: 11. CDR3 protein: CASSQDDLVAGGLDTQYF. DNA of the CDR3: TGTGCCAGCAGCCAAGATGATCTGGTAGCGGGAGGGTTGGATACGCAGTATTTT.

This clone was picked up a small number of times. This rearrangement joins TRBV11-3 to TRBJ2-3; D possibly corresponds to TRBD1 (5 bases). CDR3 length: 13 residues. Trimming left V 1 base short and J 6 bases short, with 8 bases between. Germline values: CDR1 SGHNT, CDR2 YENEEA. The CDR3 is CASSLGNRDTQYF. CDR3 sequence (DNA): TGTGCCAGCAGCTTAGGAAACAGGGATACGCAGTATTTT.

The chain joins TRBV7-8 to TRBJ1-5; the D gene is possibly TRBD1 (5 bases). Trimming shortened V by 0 bases and J by 3 bases, and 12 bases separated the two germline ends. Germline V gene lookup returns CDR1 SGHVS and CDR2 FQNEAQ. This CDR3 is built from 16 residues. This CDR3 reads CASSLAWGRANQPQHF. CDR3 sequence (DNA): TGTGCCAGCAGCTTAGCTTGGGGCCGTGCCAATCAGCCCCAGCATTTT.

The J gene is TRBJ2-3, the V gene TRBV29-1; 11 bases agree with TRBD1. The trim removed 6 bases at V and 5 bases at J, leaving 7 bases unmatched. Germline V lookup: CDR1 SQVTM, CDR2 ANQGSEA. This CDR3 region has 14 residues. The CDR3 DNA is TGCAGCGTCGGGGGACAGGGGGAACAAGATACGCAGTATTTT. The encoded protein is CSVGGQGEQDTQYF.

The CDR3 is CASSWRLADNEQFF. As DNA, the CDR3 is TGTGCCAGCAGTTGGAGACTAGCGGACAATGAGCAGTTCTTC. The genes are TRBV6-6 and TRBJ2-1; 9 positions match TRBD2. V was pared by 4 bases and J by 5 bases, with 3 bases of the junction left unmatched. The CDR3 sequence is 14 residues long. From germline, CDR1 is MNHNY and CDR2 SVGAGI (reference sequence).

The chain couples TRBV5-1 to TRBJ2-7, with 8 bases aligning to TRBD2. The CDR3 extends over 15 amino acids. CDR1 is SGHRS and CDR2 is YFSETQ in the germline V gene. The ends lost 3 bases at V and 2 bases at J; junction bases unmatched: 7. The CDR3: CASSSKSGLAYEQYF. The CDR3 nucleotides are TGCGCCAGCAGCTCCAAATCGGGACTAGCCTACGAGCAGTACTTC.

This clone was observed a handful of times. This chain links TRBV5-4 with TRBJ2-1, with a tentative D call TRBD2 (6 bases). The germline CDR1 and CDR2 sequences are SGHNT and YYREEE (reference sequence). The CDR3 sequence is 14 residues long. Trimming took off 4 bases at V and 7 bases at J, with 15 bases between the two ends. This chain's CDR3 is CASSRRDFLNEQFF. CDR3 nucleotide sequence: TGTGCCAGCAGCAGGAGGGACTTTTTAAATGAGCAGTTCTTC.

The chain combines TRBV4-3 with TRBJ2-1; D is perhaps TRBD2 (5 bases). CDR1 LGHNA and CDR2 YSLEER come from the germline V gene. The V end was cut by 3 bases, the J end by 2 bases, with 20 bases between. The CDR3 spans 18 residues. The CDR3: CASSQHQVRGVTYNEQFF. The CDR3 coding sequence is TGCGCCAGCAGCCAGCACCAGGTCCGGGGAGTGACCTACAATGAGCAGTTCTTC.

The CDR3 loop reads CASSSGLASYEQYF. CDR3 in DNA: TGTGCCAGCAGCTCGGGACTAGCTTCCTACGAGCAGTACTTC. J is TRBJ2-7 and V is TRBV11-2; 9 nucleotides align to TRBD2. Germline CDR1 reads SGHAT; CDR2 reads FQNNGV. This CDR3 is built from 14 residues. The junction had 2 bases not matched to a gene; V was cut back by 4 bases and J by 1 base. Filled out from reference TRBV11-2 and TRBJ2-7, the complete variable domain reads EAGVAQSPRYKIIEKRQSVAFWCNPISGHATLYWYQQILGQGPKLLIQFQNNGVVDDSQLPKDRFSAERLKGVDSTLKIQPAKLEDSAVYLCASSSGLASYEQYFGPGTRLTVT.

This clone was seen a few times. This chain links TRBV7-2 with TRBJ2-2; 8 bases are a match to TRBD2. Trimming took 5 bases from V and 9 from J; bases not matched to a gene: 20. The CDR3 runs to 18 residues. Per the germline V gene, CDR1 is SGHTA and CDR2 is FQGNSA. This CDR3 is CASSARSVGSGIIRELFF. The CDR3 coding sequence is TGTGCCAGCAGCGCCCGTAGTGTTGGTAGCGGGATTATCAGGGAGCTGTTTTTT.

The rearrangement links TRBV7-9 to TRBJ2-5, with 9 nucleotides matching TRBD1. V was pared by 5 bases and J by 4 bases, with 14 bases of the junction left unmatched. The CDR3 loop spans 17 amino acids. Germline CDR1 is SEHNR and CDR2 is FQNEAQ (reference sequence). Here the CDR3 DNA reads TGTGCCAGCAGCCCTCTATACGGACAGGGGCAGCGAGAGACCCAGTACTTC. Protein: CASSPLYGQGQRETQYF.

Of note for this clone: Additional DNA sequences in this sample encode the identical CDR3. V is TRBV7-2 and J is TRBJ2-7; D might be TRBD2 (5 bases). The CDR3 is 13 amino acids. Trimming removed 3 bases at V and 3 bases at J, with 9 bases between. The germline gives CDR1 SGHTA, CDR2 FQGNSA. The DNA of the CDR3 is TGTGCCAGCAGCTTCCCTAGCAGCTACGAGCAGTACTTC. Translating gives CASSFPSSYEQYF.

The chain links TRBV19 to TRBJ2-2; D ambiguous. The germline CDR1 and CDR2 sequences are LNHDA and SQIVND (reference sequence). The CDR3 totals 14 residues. V was clipped by 7 bases and J by 4 bases, with 13 bases between them. Here the CDR3 DNA reads TGTGCCAGTAAAACACATCCGGGCACCGGGGAGCTGTTTTTT. It codes for CASKTHPGTGELFF.

The J gene is TRBJ2-7, the V gene TRBV4-2; D uncertain. CDR3 length equals 13 residues. The germline V gene has CDR1 LGHNA and CDR2 YNFKEQ. Between the trimmed V and J ends, which lost 2 bases and 4 bases, there was a span of 9 bases. CDR3 DNA: TGTGCCAGCAGCCAACAGACACCATACGAGCAGTACTTC. It codes for CASSQQTPYEQYF.

J is TRBJ2-3 and V is TRBV6-6; D uncertain. In germline, CDR1 is MNHNY, CDR2 SVGAGI (reference sequence). CDR3 length equals 14 residues. Trimming removed 7 bases from V and 0 bases from J, with 11 bases in between. The CDR3, as DNA: TGTGCCAGCATTAAGGGCCTGAGCACAGATACGCAGTATTTT. Translating gives CASIKGLSTDTQYF.